These T cell receptor beta chains were read from a single sample in a study of T cells in Graves' hyperthyroidism and ophthalmopathy. TCRdb reanalysed the multiplex PCR reads using MiXCR and keeps one entry per CDR3 protein. The sample lists some 500,000 distinct CDR3 sequences, around 15% seen once, with 25% to 35% in the top ten. Sequenced material: blood. The receptors shown here come from a woman in her twenties or thirties with Graves' ophthalmopathy. The CDR3 runs from the conserved cysteine through the conserved F or W. The D gene is left open where the match is weak. The size of a clone is reported for some rows only, either as once, few or many, or as a class for expanded clones.

size	J	D	V	length	CDR3	DNA
many	TRBJ2-3	-	TRBV11-3	14	CASSLYTDGDTQYF	TGTGCCAGCAGCTTATACACGGACGGAGATACGCAGTATTTT
-	TRBJ1-5	-	TRBV19	14	CASSIAGPGQPQHF	TGTGCCAGTAGTATTGCAGGGCCGGGACAGCCCCAGCATTTT
few	TRBJ2-1	TRBD2	TRBV9	14	CASSGTGLAHEQFF	TGTGCCAGCAGCGGGACGGGACTAGCGCATGAGCAGTTCTTC
few	TRBJ1-5	-	TRBV12-3/TRBV12-4	13	CASTPSGGDTQHF	TGTGCCAGCACCCCTAGTGGAGGGGATACGCAGCATTTT
many	TRBJ2-3	TRBD2	TRBV4-2	17	CASSQELAGYSTDTQYF	TGTGCCAGCAGCCAAGAACTAGCGGGATATAGCACAGATACGCAGTATTTT
many	TRBJ1-6	-	TRBV5-1	15	CASSTQGFENSPLHF	TGCGCCAGCAGCACTCAGGGATTCGAAAATTCACCCCTCCACTTT
many	TRBJ1-5	-	TRBV7-8	15	CASSLLGPGNQPQHF	TGTGCCAGCAGCTTGCTTGGTCCGGGGAATCAGCCCCAGCATTTT
-	TRBJ1-1	-	TRBV2	12	CASSLEHTEAFF	TGTGCCAGCAGTCTTGAGCACACTGAAGCTTTCTTT
many	TRBJ2-5	-	TRBV2	13	CASRMEVGGTQYF	TGTGCCAGCCGTATGGAGGTGGGGGGGACCCAGTACTTC
-	TRBJ2-1	-	TRBV6-2/TRBV6-3	14	CASSYSMGGPEQFF	TGTGCCAGCAGTTACTCGATGGGGGGCCCTGAGCAGTTCTTC
many	TRBJ1-1	TRBD1	TRBV28	15	CASSLSDRADTEAFF	TGTGCCAGCAGTCTCTCTGACAGGGCCGACACTGAAGCTTTCTTT
many	TRBJ2-7	TRBD2	TRBV27	13	CASSVTSRYEQYF	TGTGCCAGCAGCGTGACTAGCAGGTACGAGCAGTACTTC
many	TRBJ2-1	-	TRBV6-2/TRBV6-3	15	CASSYRRLDRNEQFF	TGTGCCAGCAGTTACCGACGACTTGACCGGAATGAGCAGTTCTTC
-	TRBJ2-2	-	TRBV7-3	13	CASSFTVTGELFF	TGTGCCAGCAGCTTTACGGTCACCGGGGAGCTGTTTTTT
-	TRBJ2-7	TRBD2	TRBV2	13	CASTRTSGNEQYF	TGTGCCAGCACAAGGACTAGCGGGAACGAGCAGTACTTC
many	TRBJ2-3	-	TRBV11-2	15	CASSLMAGVTDTQYF	TGTGCCAGCAGCTTAATGGCGGGTGTCACAGATACGCAGTATTTT
few	TRBJ2-2	-	TRBV5-6	14	CASSLFLGSGELFF	TGTGCCAGCAGCTTGTTTCTAGGGTCCGGGGAGCTGTTTTTT
many	TRBJ1-1	-	TRBV2	12	CASSAGPERAFF	TGTGCCAGCAGTGCCGGACCTGAGAGAGCTTTCTTT
-	TRBJ2-7	TRBD1	TRBV29-1	13	CSVEGQGTYEQYF	TGCAGCGTTGAGGGACAGGGAACCTACGAGCAGTACTTC
many	TRBJ2-3	-	TRBV5-1	14	CASSTPGLEDTQYF	TGCGCCAGCAGCACACCGGGCCTAGAGGATACGCAGTATTTT
-	TRBJ2-2	TRBD2	TRBV20-1	18	CSARDGGLAGAMAGELFF	TGCAGTGCTAGAGATGGGGGACTAGCGGGAGCAATGGCCGGGGAGCTGTTTTTT
many	TRBJ2-7	-	TRBV30	13	CAWSLERFYEQYF	TGTGCCTGGAGCCTAGAGAGGTTCTACGAGCAGTACTTC
many	TRBJ2-1	TRBD2	TRBV7-9	17	CASSLDPSGWSYNEQFF	TGTGCCAGCAGCTTAGACCCTAGCGGGTGGTCCTACAATGAGCAGTTCTTC
-	TRBJ2-2	-	TRBV27	14	CASSLSGTPGELFF	TGTGCCAGCAGTTTGTCCGGGACACCCGGGGAGCTGTTTTTT
few	TRBJ2-7	TRBD2	TRBV10-3	14	CAISETSGSYEQYF	TGTGCCATCAGTGAGACTAGCGGGAGTTACGAGCAGTACTTC
many	TRBJ1-2	-	TRBV28	14	CASSLGGRVYGYTF	TGTGCCAGCAGTTTAGGAGGCAGGGTTTATGGCTACACCTTC
-	TRBJ2-3	-	TRBV10-3	14	CAFSPGTFTDTQYF	TGTGCCTTCTCCCCCGGGACCTTCACAGATACGCAGTATTTT
few	TRBJ1-3	-	TRBV29-1	13	CSVAKAPGNTIYF	TGCAGCGTTGCTAAGGCGCCTGGAAACACCATATATTTT
few	TRBJ2-7	TRBD1	TRBV6-1	14	CASSVRDREYEQYF	TGTGCCAGCAGTGTCCGGGACAGGGAGTACGAGCAGTACTTC
-	TRBJ2-7	-	TRBV20-1	12	CSASGTYYEQYF	TGCAGTGCTAGCGGGACATACTACGAGCAGTACTTC
-	TRBJ1-2	-	TRBV10-3	14	CATLMEGSTYGYTF	TGTGCCACCTTAATGGAGGGGAGCACCTATGGCTACACCTTC
many	TRBJ2-7	TRBD2	TRBV7-8	15	CASSALAGGQDEQYF	TGTGCCAGCAGCGCACTAGCGGGAGGGCAGGACGAGCAGTACTTC
few	TRBJ2-7	TRBD2	TRBV3-1	15	CASRSSSGSPNEQYF	TGTGCCAGCAGGTCTTCTAGCGGGAGCCCCAACGAGCAGTACTTC
few	TRBJ2-2	TRBD2	TRBV3-1	15	CASSQGLADGGELFF	TGTGCCAGCAGCCAGGGACTAGCGGACGGCGGGGAGCTGTTTTTT
-	TRBJ1-4	-	TRBV28	17	CASSLFGFKATNEKLFF	TGTGCCAGCAGTTTATTCGGATTTAAAGCAACTAATGAAAAACTGTTTTTT
few	TRBJ2-2	-	TRBV29-1	13	CSVAGQPTGELFF	TGCAGCGTTGCCGGGCAGCCCACCGGGGAGCTGTTTTTT